The clone carrying this T cell receptor beta chain counts as large. A single record per CDR3 protein comes from TCRdb applying MiXCR to the reads. Among several thousand distinct CDR3 sequences listed, 8% to 9.5% were seen once. The CDR3 length is 15 residues. Deletions cut 2 bases from V and 3 bases from J, with 13 bases between. The sequence was collected from a human donor with rheumatoid arthritis. Material: CD4+ T cells from synovial fluid. The gene calls are TRBV12-3 or TRBV12-4 and TRBJ1-1; D not resolved. As DNA, the CDR3 is TGTGCCAGCAGTTTACGTTTTCAGGCGGACACTGAAGCTTTCTTT. Protein product: CASSLRFQADTEAFF.